The 14 T cell receptor beta chains in this list originate from one sample, sequenced in a study of OX40 agonist ivuxolimab in advanced cancers. TCRdb's copy holds only in-frame clones and misses some; the assay was immunoSEQ multiplex PCR. The sample lists 80,000 to 100,000 clones; about 91% were seen once. The specimen comprised CD4+ or CD8+ T cells sorted from blood, sampled in a trial of the OX40 agonist ivuxolimab. These receptor sequences come from an adult with an advanced solid tumor such as melanoma, head and neck, liver or kidney cancer.

The CDR3, as DNA: TGTGCCAGCAGTGATTCAGGGTTGGGTAATAATTCACCCCTCCACTTT. Its translation is CASSDSGLGNNSPLHF. V gene TRBV2 combines with J gene TRBJ1-6; a weak D match, TRBD1 (5 bases). CDR1 is SNHLY, CDR2 FYNNEI, per germline. The CDR3 is 16 amino acids. The V end lost 3 bases, the J end lost 5 bases, and 14 bases lay between the germline ends.

The CDR3 region has the DNA TGTGCCAGCAGTGAACGGTGGGACGAGCAGTACTTC. It codes for CASSERWDEQYF. V gene TRBV6-1 combines with J gene TRBJ2-7, with unresolved D. V lost 2 bases and J lost 5, with 7 bases in between. This CDR3 is 12 amino acids long. Germline V gene lookup returns CDR1 MNHNS and CDR2 SASEGT.

The V and J genes are TRBV9 and TRBJ1-2; D call uncertain. CDR3 length: 12 residues. The V gene lost 0 bases and the J gene lost 5 bases, with 5 bases spanning the gap. Germline V gene data show CDR1 as SGDLS and CDR2 as YYNGEE. The DNA for the CDR3 is TGTGCCAGCAGCGTAGTGGGGTATGGCTACACCTTC. Its protein is CASSVVGYGYTF.

This chain connects TRBV11-2 to TRBJ2-3; TRBD2 is a possible D gene (7 bases). This CDR3 is 14 amino acids long. The germline V gene encodes CDR1 SGHAT and CDR2 FQNNGV. V lost 1 base to trimming and J lost 6 bases, with 11 bases between them. CDR3 DNA: TGTGCCAGCAGCTTAGCGGGGGGCCCGGATACGCAGTATTTT. It is translated as CASSLAGGPDTQYF.

The V gene is TRBV21-1, the J gene TRBJ2-7; the tabulated D call, TRBD2, remains unverified against the DNA. TRBV21-1 is deemed a pseudogene. CDR3 length: 14 residues. The CDR3 coding sequence is TGTGCCAGTTGCGGGGGAGGTGGAGTCTACGAGCAGTACTTC. Translated, it gives CASCGGGGVYEQYF.

Turning to this clone: This sample includes further DNA sequences coding for the same CDR3. J is TRBJ1-3 and V is TRBV19; D perhaps matches TRBD1 (5 bases). Deletions cut 7 bases from V and 0 bases from J, with 10 bases between. This CDR3 is built from 14 residues. Germline CDR1 LNHDA, CDR2 SQIVND (reference sequence). DNA of the CDR3: TGTGCCAGTATCCCAGGGAGCTCTGGAAACACCATATATTTT. It is translated as CASIPGSSGNTIYF.

The chain joins TRBV2 to TRBJ2-5; D uncertain. The V end was cut by 4 bases, the J end by 1 base, with 7 bases between. Germline values: CDR1 SNHLY, CDR2 FYNNEI. CDR3 size: 13 residues. The CDR3 DNA follows: TGTGCCAGCAGTGGGGTCCCCCAAGAGACCCAGTACTTC. Protein: CASSGVPQETQYF.

V usage is TRBV11-2 and J usage is TRBJ1-1, with TRBD1 matching over 7 bases. The CDR3 runs to 14 residues. Germline CDR1 SGHAT, CDR2 FQNNGV. V lost 3 bases, J lost 2 bases, and 3 bases stayed unmatched. The CDR3 DNA sequence: TGTGCCAGCAGCTTGGACAGGCTAAACACTGAAGCTTTCTTT. It encodes CASSLDRLNTEAFF.

The chain links TRBV10-3 to TRBJ2-7; either TRBD1 or TRBD2 may supply D (5 bases each). Germline CDR1 reads ENHRY; CDR2 reads SYGVKD. The CDR3 runs to 11 residues. The V end was cut by 10 bases, the J end by 5 bases, with 12 bases between. CDR3 protein: CASARGNEQYF. CDR3 bases: TGTGCCAGCGCGAGGGGAAACGAGCAGTACTTC.

This chain links TRBV2 with TRBJ2-1, with a weak D call TRBD1 (6 bases). The CDR3 consists of 15 residues. With 3 bases removed from V and 0 bases from J, the gap between germline ends came to 9 bases. Germline assignment: CDR1 SNHLY and CDR2 FYNNEI. CDR3 loop: CASSDGTHSYNEQFF. The CDR3 DNA sequence: TGTGCCAGCAGTGACGGGACACACTCCTACAATGAGCAGTTCTTC.

The chain has TRBV6-1 and TRBJ2-3; D uncertain. Germline loops: CDR1 MNHNS, CDR2 SASEGT. CDR3 length: 15 residues. Trimming cost V 3 bases and J 0 bases, with 10 bases left between them. This chain's CDR3 is CASSDVGSSTDTQYF. Here the CDR3 DNA reads TGTGCCAGCAGTGATGTGGGCTCGAGCACAGATACGCAGTATTTT.

The chain uses TRBV5-6 and TRBJ1-1; 7 bases match TRBD1. This CDR3 is 15 amino acids long. Germline V gene sequence: CDR1 SGHDT, CDR2 YYEEEE. V shed 3 bases, J shed 4 bases, and the junction held 9 bases outside the gene matches. In DNA form, the CDR3 reads TGTGCCAGCAGCTGGGGGAGGGGGCTCGGCACTGAAGCTTTCTTT. Protein product: CASSWGRGLGTEAFF.

The gene calls are TRBV7-9 and TRBJ2-1; D not resolved. V was shortened by 11 bases and J by 3 bases, with 14 bases between the two germline ends. Germline V CDR1 and CDR2: SEHNR, FQNEAQ (reference sequence). The CDR3 consists of 13 residues. The chain's CDR3 is CAASTVVYNEQFF. In DNA, the CDR3 is TGTGCCGCCAGCACGGTAGTCTACAATGAGCAGTTCTTC. Filled out from reference TRBV7-9 and TRBJ2-1, the complete variable domain reads DTGVSQNPRHKITKRGQNVTFRCDPISEHNRLYWYRQTLGQGPEFLTYFQNEAQLEKSRLLSDRFSAERPKGSFSTLEIQRTEQGDSAMYLCAASTVVYNEQFFGPGTRLTVL.

The chain uses TRBV4-1 and TRBJ2-1, with 11 bases that match TRBD2. CDR1 and CDR2 (germline): MGHRA, YSYEKL. V lost 0 bases and J lost 8; bases outside the gene matches: 9. The CDR3 sequence is 17 residues long. The DNA of the CDR3 is TGCGCCAGCAGCCAAGATACTAGCGGGGGTCTTTTAGATGAGCAGTTCTTC. Amino acids: CASSQDTSGGLLDEQFF.